The rows below give T cell receptor beta chains drawn from one sample of a study of blood T cell repertoires in COVID-19. Clones were read by immunoSEQ multiplex PCR, and TCRdb kept only the in-frame ones, dropping some. The table records roughly 59,000 clones, more than 60% of them present only once. Sequenced material: peripheral blood. The receptors originated from a human donor in a cohort sampled during active COVID-19. Both conserved end residues are part of each CDR3. A D gene is named only where the DNA matches it firmly. The listing skips clone size in some rows; elsewhere it reads once, few, many or a size class.

size	D	V	J	CDR3	DNA
few	-	TRBV20-1	TRBJ2-7	CSALESYEQYF	TGCAGTGCTTTGGAGAGCTACGAGCAGTACTTC
-	TRBD1	TRBV25-1	TRBJ1-2	CASSGPPGQKDLGYTF	TGTGCCAGCAGTGGTCCCCCGGGACAGAAAGACCTCGGCTACACCTTC
-	TRBD2	TRBV7-8	TRBJ2-2	CASSSKSRGLAGEGRELFF	TGTGCCAGCAGCTCAAAGTCAAGGGGACTAGCGGGAGAAGGCAGGGAGCTGTTTTTT
-	-	TRBV19	TRBJ2-2	CASRPLDRNTGELFF	TGTGCCAGTCGCCCCCTCGACAGGAACACCGGGGAGCTGTTTTTT
-	TRBD1	TRBV19	TRBJ2-7	CASSMGQVDLSSYEQYF	TGTGCCAGTAGTATGGGACAGGTCGATTTAAGCTCCTACGAGCAGTACTTC
-	TRBD2	TRBV11-2	TRBJ2-5	CASSLVVGTSGTWTQYF	TGTGCCAGCAGCTTAGTAGTAGGGACTAGCGGCACGTGGACCCAGTACTTC
-	-	TRBV11-1	TRBJ1-1	CASSYRGAGNTEAFF	TGTGCCAGCAGCTACCGGGGGGCAGGGAACACTGAAGCTTTCTTT
-	-	TRBV5-1	TRBJ2-7	CASSSGLYYEQYF	TGCGCCAGCAGCTCTGGACTCTACTACGAGCAGTACTTC
-	TRBD2	TRBV4-1	TRBJ2-1	CASSQGTSGYNEQFF	TGCGCCAGCAGCCAGGGGACTAGCGGCTACAATGAGCAGTTCTTC
-	-	TRBV28	TRBJ1-6	CASSLMRGSPLHF	TGTGCCAGCAGTTTAATGCGGGGATCACCCCTCCACTTT
-	TRBD2	TRBV27	TRBJ2-6	CASSLSMRRLAGFSGANVLTF	TGTGCCAGCAGTTTATCTATGAGGAGACTAGCGGGATTCTCTGGGGCCAACGTCCTGACTTTC
-	-	TRBV30	TRBJ2-5	CAWSLTRETQYF	TGTGCCTGGAGTCTGACGCGGGAGACCCAGTACTTC
few	TRBD2	TRBV9	TRBJ2-1	CASSDAGTSDDEQFF	TGTGCCAGCAGCGATGCCGGGACTAGCGACGATGAGCAGTTCTTC
-	TRBD2	TRBV13	TRBJ2-7	CASSTREGALEQYF	TGTGCCAGCAGCACGCGGGAGGGGGCCCTCGAGCAGTACTTC
-	-	TRBV18	TRBJ2-1	CATLLPGVGDEQFF	TGTGCCACCTTACTGCCGGGAGTTGGCGATGAGCAGTTCTTC
-	TRBD2	TRBV28	TRBJ2-1	CASEASGRTYNEQFF	TGTGCCAGCGAGGCTAGCGGGAGGACCTATAATGAGCAGTTCTTC
-	-	TRBV11-3	TRBJ2-5	CASSPRGGQETQYF	TGTGCCAGCAGCCCCAGGGGCGGACAAGAGACCCAGTACTTC
once	TRBD2	TRBV28	TRBJ2-7	CASGLAGYEQYF	TGTGCCAGTGGACTAGCGGGTTACGAGCAGTACTTC
once	TRBD1	TRBV7-2	TRBJ1-1	CASSLRTGALEAFF	TGTGCCAGCAGCCTCCGGACAGGGGCGCTCGAAGCTTTCTTT
-	-	TRBV21-1	TRBJ2-5	CASSKVGDREEETQYF	TGTGCCAGCAGCAAAGTGGGGGACAGGGAGGAAGAGACCCAGTACTTC
-	-	TRBV28	TRBJ2-5	CASGIPAGGQYF	TGTGCCAGCGGAATCCCGGCCGGGGGCCAGTACTTC
-	-	TRBV30	TRBJ2-5	CAWSVPPPGETQYF	TGTGCCTGGAGTGTCCCCCCACCGGGAGAGACCCAGTACTTC
-	-	TRBV19	TRBJ2-4	CASSGGVIQYF	TGTGCCAGCTCCGGAGGCGTCATTCAGTACTTC
once	-	TRBV7-2	TRBJ1-5	CASSLGSGNQPQHF	TGTGCCAGCAGCTTAGGGTCAGGTAATCAGCCCCAGCATTTT
-	-	TRBV7-6	TRBJ2-6	CASSLTPPPGGANVLTF	TGTGCCAGCAGCTTAACCCCTCCTCCGGGGGGGGCCAACGTCCTGACTTTC
-	-	TRBV5-4	TRBJ1-5	CASSLGGPNQPQHF	TGTGCCAGCAGCTTGGGGGGGCCTAATCAGCCCCAGCATTTT
-	-	TRBV19	TRBJ1-1	CASSSARVEAFF	TGTGCCAGTAGTTCCGCCCGGGTAGAAGCTTTCTTT
-	-	TRBV6-4	TRBJ1-1	CASRASENTEAFF	TGTGCCAGCAGGGCCTCAGAGAACACTGAAGCTTTCTTT
-	TRBD2	TRBV6-2/TRBV6-3	TRBJ2-7	CASSPPLYGGRAYEQYF	TGTGCCAGCAGTCCGCCGCTATATGGCGGGAGGGCCTACGAGCAGTACTTC
-	-	TRBV4-1	TRBJ2-3	CASSQDGGANTDTQYF	TGCGCCAGCAGCCAAGATGGCGGGGCTAACACAGATACGCAGTATTTT
-	-	TRBV19	TRBJ1-5	CASKGTNNQPQHF	TGTGCCAGTAAGGGGACAAACAATCAGCCCCAGCATTTT
-	TRBD2	TRBV28	TRBJ2-7	CASSRSGSGEQYF	TGTGCCAGCAGTAGAAGCGGGAGCGGCGAGCAGTACTTC
few	TRBD2	TRBV14	TRBJ2-7	CASSQGGLAGRHEQYF	TGTGCCAGCAGCCAAGGTGGGCTAGCGGGACGGCACGAGCAGTACTTC
-	-	TRBV6-5	TRBJ2-7	CASSSLTRFPYEQYF	TGTGCCAGCAGTTCCCTAACGCGGTTCCCCTACGAGCAGTACTTC
-	TRBD2	TRBV9	TRBJ2-1	CASSHRRTSGSNEQFF	TGTGCCAGCAGCCACCGAAGGACTAGCGGGAGTAATGAGCAGTTCTTC